Listed below are T cell receptor beta chains from one sample, sequenced in a study of T-cell memory formation after mild COVID-19. Each CDR3 protein is one row after TCRdb ran MiXCR on the 5' RACE reads. The sample has roughly 560,000 distinct CDR3 sequences, around 21% seen once. Sequencing used PBMCs or a T cell subset sorted from them (not recorded which). All receptors come from an adult woman who had mild COVID-19 (a few samples of this study predate the infection). Cell type and time point are not known. CDR3s include the opening cysteine and the closing phenylalanine or tryptophan. Fields, in order: J gene, D gene, V gene, clone size, CDR3 DNA, CDR3 protein. The D gene is left open where the match is weak. Part of the rows lack a size; the others show once, few, many or a class for expanded clones.

>TRBJ2-5|TRBD2|TRBV18|few
TGTGCCAGCTCACCGGTCCTAGCGGTCCAAGAGACCCAGTACTTC
CASSPVLAVQETQYF
>TRBJ2-1|TRBD2|TRBV24-1|few
TGTGCCACCAGTGACACCACCGGGAGGCTTTACAATGAGCAGTTCTTC
CATSDTTGRLYNEQFF
>TRBJ1-3|-|TRBV9|-
TGTGCCAGCAGCGTAACTGGGGACGCAGGAAACACCATATATTTT
CASSVTGDAGNTIYF
>TRBJ2-1|TRBD2|TRBV14|few
TGTGCCAGCAGCCGTAGGCGGGGGGCCCTCTACAATGAGCAGTTCTTC
CASSRRRGALYNEQFF
>TRBJ2-2|TRBD1|TRBV11-2|few
TGTGCCAGCAGCTTGAACCCGGACAGGAAGGTCGGGGAGCTGTTTTTT
CASSLNPDRKVGELFF
>TRBJ2-1|-|TRBV4-3|few
TGCGCCAGCAGCCAAGCCGCAATATGGACACCATACAATGAGCAGTTCTTC
CASSQAAIWTPYNEQFF
>TRBJ2-3|TRBD2|TRBV4-3|few
TGCGCCAGCAGCCAGGGCGCCTTAGCGGGAGTCAAGTATTTT
CASSQGALAGVKYF
>TRBJ2-5|-|TRBV10-3|few
TGTGCCATCAGTGAGTCCCCTGATCCAGAGACCCAGTACTTC
CAISESPDPETQYF
>TRBJ2-2|-|TRBV27|few
TGTGCCAGCAGACCTTCTTCCCTCAGAACCCGTCATCCCGGGGAGCTGTTTTTT
CASRPSSLRTRHPGELFF
>TRBJ1-2|-|TRBV7-9|-
TGTGCCAGCAGCCCGGGTTTCGGTTATGGCTACACCTTC
CASSPGFGYGYTF
>TRBJ2-5|TRBD2|TRBV6-5|-
TGTGCCAGCAGTTATTCCGGGACTAGCGGGGTCGGGGAGACCCAGTACTTC
CASSYSGTSGVGETQYF
>TRBJ1-6|-|TRBV5-1|-
TGCGCCAGCAGCTTGGAACAGGGTGACGTTTCACCCCTCCACTTT
CASSLEQGDVSPLHF
>TRBJ1-1|-|TRBV14|-
TGTGCCAGCAAAACCACGGGGGCCCTTGAAGCTTTCTTT
CASKTTGALEAFF
>TRBJ1-3|TRBD1|TRBV6-5|-
TGTGCCAGCAGTCGTAGTACCCGACAGGGAGACACCATATATTTT
CASSRSTRQGDTIYF
>TRBJ2-3|-|TRBV11-2|few
TGTGCCAGCAGCTTTACAGGATCTCACACAGATACGCAGTATTTT
CASSFTGSHTDTQYF
>TRBJ2-7|-|TRBV7-9|-
TGTGCCAGCAGGCCCGGGAACACCTACGAGCAGTACTTC
CASRPGNTYEQYF
>TRBJ2-5|TRBD2|TRBV5-5|few
TGTGCCAGCAGCTTGCATCCTAGCGGGGCACAAGAGACCCAGTACTTC
CASSLHPSGAQETQYF
>TRBJ2-7|-|TRBV19|-
TGTGCCAGTAGCAACCTAGGATCTGTCTACGAGCAGTACTTC
CASSNLGSVYEQYF
>TRBJ2-3|TRBD2|TRBV6-5|-
TGTGCCAGCAGTTCGACCGGGACTAGCCTAGATACGCAGTATTTT
CASSSTGTSLDTQYF
>TRBJ2-6|-|TRBV7-3|-
TGTGCCAGCAGCTCCGAACCATCTGGGGCCAACGTCCTGACTTTC
CASSSEPSGANVLTF
>TRBJ1-1|-|TRBV5-5|few
TGTGCCAGCAGCTTGGCCGTCGCCCCAGGGATGAACACTGAAGCTTTCTTT
CASSLAVAPGMNTEAFF
>TRBJ1-2|TRBD1|TRBV19|-
TGTGCCAGTAGTATGATTTACAGGGGCGTCTATGGCTACACCTTC
CASSMIYRGVYGYTF
>TRBJ2-5|-|TRBV3-1|many
TGTGCCAGCAGCCCCCCCCGTCCCAGGGAGACCCAGTACTTC
CASSPPRPRETQYF
>TRBJ2-2|-|TRBV12-3/TRBV12-4|-
TGTGCCAGCAGTTTCGTCAGCCTACGGGAGCTGTTTTTT
CASSFVSLRELFF
>TRBJ2-1|-|TRBV2|few
TGTGCCAGCAACGGCGGGGTGAGCTCCTACAATGAGCAGTTCTTC
CASNGGVSSYNEQFF
>TRBJ2-7|-|TRBV13|-
TGTGCCAGCAGCTTAGCCCAGGGCAGCTCCTACGAGCAGTACTTC
CASSLAQGSSYEQYF
>TRBJ2-7|-|TRBV7-8|-
TGTGCCACCCGAGGCAGGGCCTACGAGCAGTACTTC
CATRGRAYEQYF
>TRBJ2-7|-|TRBV7-9|many
TGTGCCAGCAGCTTAACTAGCTCCTACGAGCAGTACTTC
CASSLTSSYEQYF
>TRBJ1-1|-|TRBV4-3|-
TGCGCCAGCAGCCAGGGGGATGAGTTGCGTGTTGAAGCTTTCTTT
CASSQGDELRVEAFF
>TRBJ2-7|-|TRBV18|few
TGTGCCAGCTCAGCACCGTTGGGGACCTACTACGAGCAGTACTTC
CASSAPLGTYYEQYF
>TRBJ2-5|-|TRBV18|-
TGTGCCAGCTCACCAACTCGCCAAGAGACCCAGTACTTC
CASSPTRQETQYF